This T cell receptor (beta chain) appears in the sequencing data of a study of monozygotic twins with inflammatory bowel disease. TCRdb derives one entry per CDR3 protein from the 5' RACE reads, leaving out DNA. Its listing shows approximately 300,000 distinct CDR3 sequences. CDR3 length: 16 amino acids. CDR1 and CDR2 (germline): MGHRA, YSYEKL. This clonotype originated in a human donor with ulcerative colitis or Crohn's disease, or a healthy co-twin of an affected twin (not recorded which). The sample consisted of blood. This chain connects TRBV4-1 to TRBJ2-4; the TCRdb D gene call, TRBD1, has no DNA to confirm it. CDR3 residues: CASSQGGNLAKNIQYF.